This entry is about one T cell receptor (beta chain). Its antigen is unknown. This entry is derived from a study of shared clonotypes between healthy human individuals. Some clones are missing from TCRdb's copy, which holds only in-frame ones; the method was immunoSEQ multiplex PCR. The table has roughly 2 million clones, roughly 95% seen once. The CDR3 spans 14 residues. Looked up from germline, CDR1 is MDHEN and CDR2 is SYDVKM. V was trimmed by 5 bases and J by 2 bases, leaving 12 bases between them. Overall study findings and caveats: Rarefaction curves obtained for sorted subsets showed sequencing incomplete despite large depth. Memory subsets generally showed lower estimated richness than naive subsets.

The study separated CD4+ cells into CD45RA+ naive and CD45RA-negative memory subsets. The chain carries TRBV28 and TRBJ1-1; TRBD1 might be the D (5 bases). The clonotype was recovered from a man between 18 and 29 years old in good health. The material sequenced was naive CD4+ T cells sorted from blood. This sample's subset: CD45RA+ positively selected. CDR3: CASSVRAPNTEAFF. The CDR3 region has the DNA TGTGCCAGCAGTGTCAGGGCTCCTAACACTGAAGCTTTCTTT.